Listed here are 12 T cell receptor beta chains from one sample, sequenced in a study of response to subunit inactivated influenza vaccine. TCRdb reanalysed the RT-PCR reads using MiXCR and keeps one entry per CDR3 protein. The table shows about 500,000 distinct CDR3 sequences, with roughly 7.9% occurring only once. The sample consisted of PBMCs from blood, taken 23 to 25 months after vaccination. The receptors were gathered from a man in his fifties or sixties who received an inactivated influenza vaccine.

This sequence joins TRBV11-2 and TRBJ2-5, with D unresolved. Germline V CDR1 and CDR2: SGHAT, FQNNGV. V lost 0 bases and J lost 5, with 7 bases in between. CDR3 size: 13 residues. The CDR3 reads CASSLDEIETQYF. Here the CDR3 DNA reads TGTGCCAGCAGCTTAGATGAGATCGAGACCCAGTACTTC.

In this sample, this clonotype turned up a few times. The genes are TRBV20-1 and TRBJ2-2; 10 bases are shared with TRBD2. The ends lost 1 base at V and 5 bases at J; junction bases unmatched: 10. Germline CDR1 reads DFQATT; CDR2 reads SNEGSKA (reference sequence). This CDR3 contains 17 residues. CDR3 loop: CSARAFLGLASTGELFF. CDR3 DNA: TGCAGTGCTAGAGCTTTTTTGGGACTAGCGTCGACCGGGGAGCTGTTTTTT.

V usage is TRBV4-1 and J usage is TRBJ2-5, with D maybe TRBD1 (5 bases). Trimming left V 0 bases short and J 1 base short, with 9 bases between. This CDR3 has 15 amino acids. Germline CDR1 MGHRA, CDR2 YSYEKL. The DNA of the CDR3 is TGCGCCAGCAGCCAAGATAAGGGGTTCCAAGAGACCCAGTACTTC. The encoded protein is CASSQDKGFQETQYF.

This clonotype was seen many times. The chain recombines TRBV28 with TRBJ1-5, with D possibly matching TRBD1 (5 bases). V shed 5 bases and J shed 4 bases, with 15 bases lying between them. From germline, CDR1 is MDHEN and CDR2 SYDVKM. This CDR3 contains 15 residues. The CDR3 region has the DNA TGTGCCAGCAGTGGGGCCCGGGTCCATAATCAGCCCCAGCATTTT. Translation: CASSGARVHNQPQHF.

This clonotype was observed a few times. V is TRBV7-2 and J is TRBJ2-4; unclear D gene. CDR3 size: 12 residues. The germline CDR1 and CDR2 sequences are SGHTA and FQGNSA. Trimming pared 2 bases from V and 7 bases from J, leaving 6 bases between. The CDR3 is CASSLQHNIQYF. In DNA form, the CDR3 reads TGTGCCAGCAGCTTACAGCACAACATTCAGTACTTC.

This clonotype was seen at least ten times. V usage is TRBV6-5 and J usage is TRBJ2-5; D remains ambiguous. The V end was cut by 0 bases, the J end by 1 base, with 12 bases between. The V gene's germline CDR1 is MNHEY and CDR2 SVGAGI. This CDR3 contains 16 residues. The CDR3 spells CASSYSGSGSQETQYF. DNA of the CDR3: TGTGCCAGCAGTTACTCGGGATCAGGATCCCAAGAGACCCAGTACTTC.

Many counts were recorded for this clonotype. This chain connects TRBV6-1 to TRBJ2-5, with 8 bases identical to TRBD2. Germline values: CDR1 MNHNS, CDR2 SASEGT. The CDR3 runs 15 residues. V lost 6 bases, J lost 4 bases, and 10 bases stayed unmatched. This CDR3 is CASRGAGGPPETQYF. The CDR3 bases are TGTGCCAGCAGAGGGGCGGGGGGTCCCCCAGAGACCCAGTACTTC.

The chain combines TRBV28 with TRBJ1-1; 7 bases match TRBD1. V lost 5 bases and J lost 2; bases outside the gene matches: 5. The V gene's germline CDR1 is MDHEN and CDR2 SYDVKM. The CDR3 runs to 14 residues. The CDR3 sequence: CASSANRGNTEAFF. CDR3 coding DNA: TGTGCCAGCAGTGCCAACAGGGGAAACACTGAAGCTTTCTTT.

This clonotype was seen many times. The chain recombines TRBV29-1 with TRBJ2-1; 7 bases are a match to TRBD1. CDR1 and CDR2 (germline): SQVTM, ANQGSEA. V lost 4 bases, J lost 7 bases, and 7 bases stayed unmatched. The CDR3 runs 13 residues. CDR3 in DNA: TGCAGCGTTGGCGAGGGGGCTTTTAATGAGCAGTTCTTC. Translated: CSVGEGAFNEQFF.

Many counts were recorded for this clonotype. The rearrangement links TRBV29-1 to TRBJ2-5, with TRBD2 identical over 11 bases. V was pared by 7 bases and J by 4 bases, with 8 bases of the junction left unmatched. The germline CDR1 and CDR2 sequences are SQVTM and ANQGSEA. CDR3 length equals 14 residues. The CDR3 reads CSACLAGGLETQYF. The CDR3 nucleotides are TGCAGCGCCTGCCTAGCGGGGGGATTAGAGACCCAGTACTTC.

In its sample, this clonotype was seen many times. This rearrangement joins TRBV20-1 to TRBJ1-1; no clear D. Deletions cut 0 bases from V and 6 bases from J, with 14 bases between. This CDR3 is 14 amino acids long. The V gene's germline CDR1 is DFQATT and CDR2 SNEGSKA (reference sequence). The CDR3 is CSAREAGTGAEAFF. The CDR3 nucleotides are TGCAGTGCTAGAGAGGCAGGCACGGGCGCTGAAGCTTTCTTT.

This chain links TRBV20-1 with TRBJ2-7, with 7 bases identical to TRBD1. V dropped 0 bases and J dropped 2; count of bases not matched to a gene: 4. The CDR3 runs 14 residues. Germline CDR1 DFQATT, CDR2 SNEGSKA (reference sequence). DNA of the CDR3: TGCAGTGCTAGAGATTGGACAGGAACCTACGAGCAGTACTTC. This sequence encodes CSARDWTGTYEQYF.